These T cell receptor beta chains were read from a single sample in a study of T cell responses to AZD1222 COVID-19 vaccine. Method: immunoSEQ multiplex PCR; TCRdb's copy keeps in-frame clones and lacks some. In the table there are around 180,000 clones, approximately 86% of which are singletons. This specimen was peripheral blood, taken on day 0 of AZD1222 vaccination. All receptors come from an adult in good health. CDR3s include the opening cysteine and the closing phenylalanine or tryptophan. A D gene is named only where the DNA matches it firmly.

TRBV6-5	13	TRBJ1-1	.	CASSYGSNTEAFF
TRBV18	17	TRBJ2-1	TRBD2	CASSQGSGGSSYNEQFF
TRBV18	13	TRBJ2-7	.	CASSSRGKGEQYF
TRBV5-6	15	TRBJ1-2	TRBD1	CASSPGTGTQNGYTF
TRBV27	13	TRBJ1-5	.	CASSPGANQPQHF
TRBV28	12	TRBJ1-1	.	CASSFGGTEAFF
TRBV7-9	12	TRBJ2-7	.	CASSLTLYEQYF
TRBV7-3	14	TRBJ2-2	TRBD1	CASSLGTATGELFF
TRBV21-1	15	TRBJ2-7	.	CASSKLAGGLYEQYF
TRBV6-1	17	TRBJ1-2	TRBD1	CASSGSGQGAFNYGYTF
TRBV11-2	14	TRBJ2-5	TRBD1	CASSFLDRAGAQYF
TRBV6-5	15	TRBJ1-1	.	CASRPETRRWAEAFF
TRBV28	18	TRBJ2-5	TRBD2	CASSYGLAGGLYQETQYF
TRBV5-6	14	TRBJ1-5	TRBD1	CASSFRQGNQPQHF
TRBV2	15	TRBJ2-1	.	CASSEQSSSYNEQFF
TRBV30	15	TRBJ1-3	.	CAWSEGGTSGNTIYF
TRBV29-1	14	TRBJ2-5	.	CSVLPGQNQETQYF
TRBV6-5	14	TRBJ1-4	TRBD1	CASSRTGTNEKLFF
TRBV30	15	TRBJ2-5	.	CAWSVQQWDQETQYF
TRBV24-1	19	TRBJ2-6	.	CATSAPKSDPYSGANVLTF
TRBV4-1	16	TRBJ1-5	.	CASSQVATPSNQPQHF
TRBV19	11	TRBJ1-2	.	CASSRAYRYTF
TRBV27	15	TRBJ1-2	.	CASSSEGRGDYGYTF
TRBV13	16	TRBJ2-1	.	CASSSLWKGRYNEQFF
TRBV12-3/TRBV12-4	13	TRBJ1-2	.	CASSLAGAYGYTF
TRBV15	13	TRBJ1-3	.	CATSREQGNTIYF
TRBV11-3	16	TRBJ2-2	TRBD1	CASRERTGGSNGELFF
TRBV7-9	15	TRBJ1-1	TRBD1	CASSLLGTGGTEAFF
TRBV5-1	12	TRBJ2-3	.	CASSLERDTQYF
TRBV9	14	TRBJ2-5	.	CASSVVAGAETQYF
TRBV5-4	13	TRBJ2-5	.	CASSLETRETQYF
TRBV7-9	14	TRBJ2-3	TRBD2	CASSPPGGSDTQYF
TRBV5-4	16	TRBJ1-1	.	CASSLESPTGRGEAFF
TRBV2	14	TRBJ1-2	TRBD1	CASSEADRGGGYTF
TRBV3-1/TRBV3-2	13	TRBJ1-1	.	CASSQPGDTEAFF
TRBV5-4	13	TRBJ2-3	.	CASSLVFTDTQYF
TRBV19	15	TRBJ2-7	TRBD2	CASRTYSGPTYEQYF
TRBV19	14	TRBJ2-7	.	CASSISYTSYEQYF
TRBV3-1/TRBV3-2	15	TRBJ1-2	.	CASSRPLLQGYGYTF
TRBV10-3	12	TRBJ2-5	.	CAISAGYETQYF
TRBV29-1	15	TRBJ1-2	TRBD1	CSVEDATGGFLGYTF
TRBV19	16	TRBJ2-7	TRBD2	CASSDSGTSGSYEQYF
TRBV28	13	TRBJ1-2	TRBD1	CASSIGTAYGYTF
TRBV6-4	15	TRBJ2-3	TRBD1	CASSHGTGASDTQYF
TRBV6-6	14	TRBJ1-6	.	CASSYRGVNSPLHF
TRBV15	14	TRBJ2-1	.	CATSRVAGKIEQFF
TRBV7-3	15	TRBJ1-6	.	CASSSRTDGNSPLHF
TRBV28	14	TRBJ1-6	.	CASSNPGSGSPLHF
TRBV2	14	TRBJ1-2	TRBD1	CASSADRGAYGYTF
TRBV6-5	12	TRBJ2-7	.	CASERGGGEQYF
TRBV9	17	TRBJ1-1	.	CASSPSFGGPMNTEAFF
TRBV28	15	TRBJ1-2	TRBD1	CASSRTGSSNYGYTF
TRBV28	15	TRBJ2-1	.	CASSFRGPKDNEQFF
TRBV6-2/TRBV6-3	14	TRBJ1-2	TRBD1	CASSRDRTNYGYTF
TRBV24-1	15	TRBJ1-6	.	CATSEKGPLNSPLHF